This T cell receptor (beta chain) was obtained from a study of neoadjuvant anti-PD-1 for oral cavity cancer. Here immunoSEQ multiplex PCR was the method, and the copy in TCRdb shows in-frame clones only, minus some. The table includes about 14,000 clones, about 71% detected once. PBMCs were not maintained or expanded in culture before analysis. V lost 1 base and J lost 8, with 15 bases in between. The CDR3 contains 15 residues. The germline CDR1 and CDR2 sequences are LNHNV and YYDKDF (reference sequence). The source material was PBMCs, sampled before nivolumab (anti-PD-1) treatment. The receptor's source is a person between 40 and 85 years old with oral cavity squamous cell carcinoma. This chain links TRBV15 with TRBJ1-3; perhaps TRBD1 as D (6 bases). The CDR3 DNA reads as TGTGCCACCAGCAGAGTACAGGGTTTCGGGCACACCATATATTTT. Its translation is CATSRVQGFGHTIYF.